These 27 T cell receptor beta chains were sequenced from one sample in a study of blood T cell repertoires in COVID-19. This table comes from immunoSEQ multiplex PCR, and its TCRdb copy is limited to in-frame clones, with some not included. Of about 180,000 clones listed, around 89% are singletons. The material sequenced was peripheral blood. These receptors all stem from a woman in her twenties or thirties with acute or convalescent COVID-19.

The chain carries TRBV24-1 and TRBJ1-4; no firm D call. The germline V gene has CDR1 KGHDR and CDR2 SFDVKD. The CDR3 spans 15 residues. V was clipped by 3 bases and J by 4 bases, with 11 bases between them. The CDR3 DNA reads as TGTGCCACCAGTGATCCGAGTTCCTATAATGAAAAACTGTTTTTT. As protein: CATSDPSSYNEKLFF.

As DNA, the CDR3 is TGCGCCAGCCTCGACCTAGGGGGCCTAAGAACTGAAGCTTTCTTT. It encodes CASLDLGGLRTEAFF. The rearrangement links TRBV4-1 to TRBJ1-1; 7 positions agree with TRBD1. Losses at the gene ends were 8 bases for V and 5 bases for J; bases not matched to a gene: 14. The CDR3 extends over 15 amino acids. Germline V gene sequence: CDR1 MGHRA, CDR2 YSYEKL.

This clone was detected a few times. CDR3 residues: CASNWGTPGGTEAFF. CDR3 nucleotides: TGCGCCAGCAACTGGGGGACACCCGGAGGCACTGAAGCTTTCTTT. This chain links TRBV5-1 with TRBJ1-1, with a tentative D call TRBD1 (6 bases). The germline V gene has CDR1 SGHRS and CDR2 YFSETQ. CDR3 length equals 15 residues. Deletions cut 6 bases from V and 4 bases from J, with 19 bases between.

The CDR3 DNA reads TGTGCCAGCAGCCGGACAGGGGGGAACACTGAAGCTTTCTTT. Translation gives CASSRTGGNTEAFF. This chain uses TRBV7-2 with TRBJ1-1; TRBD1 agrees at 10 bases. V was clipped by 5 bases and J by 1 base; unmatched bases: 1. CDR3 length: 14 amino acids. Germline CDR1 reads SGHTA; CDR2 reads FQGNSA.

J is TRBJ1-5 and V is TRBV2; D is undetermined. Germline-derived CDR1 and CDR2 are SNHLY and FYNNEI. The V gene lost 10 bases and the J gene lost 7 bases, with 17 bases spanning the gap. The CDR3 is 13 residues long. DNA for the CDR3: TGTGCCATGGTGAGGGAGGGCGGCCAGCCCCAGCATTTT. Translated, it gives CAMVREGGQPQHF.

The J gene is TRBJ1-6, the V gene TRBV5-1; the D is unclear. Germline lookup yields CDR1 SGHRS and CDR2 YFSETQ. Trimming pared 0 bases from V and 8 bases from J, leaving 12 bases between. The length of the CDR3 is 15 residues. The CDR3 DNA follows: TGCGCCAGCAGCTTGGCGACCGGGAGGTATTCACCCCTCCACTTT. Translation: CASSLATGRYSPLHF.

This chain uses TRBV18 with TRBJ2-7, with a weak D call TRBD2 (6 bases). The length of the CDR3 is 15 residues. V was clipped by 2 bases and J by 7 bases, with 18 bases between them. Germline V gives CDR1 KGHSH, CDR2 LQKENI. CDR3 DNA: TGTGCCAGCTCACCAGGGGGGTCCGAAGCGTTGGAGCAGTACTTC. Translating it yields CASSPGGSEALEQYF.

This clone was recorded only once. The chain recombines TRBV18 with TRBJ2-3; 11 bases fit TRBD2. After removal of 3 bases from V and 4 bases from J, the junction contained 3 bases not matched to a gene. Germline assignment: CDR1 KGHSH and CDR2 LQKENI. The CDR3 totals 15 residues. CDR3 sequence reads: CASSPGTSGSDTQYF. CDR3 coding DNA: TGTGCCAGCTCACCTGGGACTAGCGGTTCAGATACGCAGTATTTT.

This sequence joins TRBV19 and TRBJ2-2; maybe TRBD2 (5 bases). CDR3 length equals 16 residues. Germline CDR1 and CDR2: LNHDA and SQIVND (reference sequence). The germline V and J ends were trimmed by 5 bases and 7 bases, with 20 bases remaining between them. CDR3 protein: CASSSGILSVYGELFF. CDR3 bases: TGTGCCAGTAGTTCGGGGATCTTGTCGGTTTACGGGGAGCTGTTTTTT. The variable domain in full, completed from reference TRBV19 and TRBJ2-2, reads DGGITQSPKYLFRKEGQNVTLSCEQNLNHDAMYWYRQDPGQGLRLIYYSQIVNDFQKGDIAEGYSVSREKKESFPLTVTSAQKNPTAFYLCASSSGILSVYGELFFGEGSRLTVL.

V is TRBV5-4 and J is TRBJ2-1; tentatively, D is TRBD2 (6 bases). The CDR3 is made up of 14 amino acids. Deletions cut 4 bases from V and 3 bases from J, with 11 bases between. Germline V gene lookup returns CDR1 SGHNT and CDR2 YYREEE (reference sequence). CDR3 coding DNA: TGTGCCAGCAGCATTAGCGGAAACTACAATGAGCAGTTCTTC. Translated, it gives CASSISGNYNEQFF.

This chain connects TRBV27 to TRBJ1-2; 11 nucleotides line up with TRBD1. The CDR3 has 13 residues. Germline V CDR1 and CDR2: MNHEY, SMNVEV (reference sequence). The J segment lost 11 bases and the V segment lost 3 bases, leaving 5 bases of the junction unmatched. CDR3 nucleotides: TGTGCCAGCAGTTTTGGACAGGGGGCGGCATACACCTTC. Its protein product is CASSFGQGAAYTF.

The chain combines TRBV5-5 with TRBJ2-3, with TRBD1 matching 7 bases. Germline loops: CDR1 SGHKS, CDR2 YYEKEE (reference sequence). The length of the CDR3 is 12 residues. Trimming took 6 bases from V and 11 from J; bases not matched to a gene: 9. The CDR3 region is CASKETGFWQYF. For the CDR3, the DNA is TGTGCCAGCAAAGAGACAGGGTTTTGGCAGTATTTT.

CDR3 amino acids: CASSSGQANTGELFF. In DNA, the CDR3 is TGCGCCAGCAGCTCCGGACAGGCTAACACCGGGGAGCTGTTTTTT. The chain has TRBV5-1 and TRBJ2-2, with 7 bases matching TRBD1. This CDR3 has 15 amino acids. Germline V gene data show CDR1 as SGHRS and CDR2 as YFSETQ. The trim removed 3 bases at V and 2 bases at J, leaving 4 bases unmatched.

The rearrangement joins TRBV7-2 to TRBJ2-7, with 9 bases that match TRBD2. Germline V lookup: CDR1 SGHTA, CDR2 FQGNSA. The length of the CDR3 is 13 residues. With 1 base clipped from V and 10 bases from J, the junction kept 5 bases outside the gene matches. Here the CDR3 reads CASSLEREDIQYF. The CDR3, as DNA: TGTGCCAGCAGCTTAGAGCGGGAGGATATACAGTACTTC.

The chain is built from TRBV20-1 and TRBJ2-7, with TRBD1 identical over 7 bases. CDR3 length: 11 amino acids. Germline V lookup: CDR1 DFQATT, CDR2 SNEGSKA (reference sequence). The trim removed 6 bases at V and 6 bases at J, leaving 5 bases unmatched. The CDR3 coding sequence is TGCAGTGCCTTGACAGGGTTCGAGCAGTACTTC. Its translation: CSALTGFEQYF.

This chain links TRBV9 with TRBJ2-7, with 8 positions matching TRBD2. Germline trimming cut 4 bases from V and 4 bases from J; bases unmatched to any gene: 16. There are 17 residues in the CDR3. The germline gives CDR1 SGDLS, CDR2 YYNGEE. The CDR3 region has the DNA TGTGCCAGCAGCCCGCGGGCGGGGCTAGCGGGCGAGTACGAGCAGTACTTC. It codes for CASSPRAGLAGEYEQYF. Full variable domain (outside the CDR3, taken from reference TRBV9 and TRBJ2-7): DSGVTQTPKHLITATGQRVTLRCSPRSGDLSVYWYQQSLDQGLQFLIQYYNGEERAKGNILERFSAQQFPDLHSELNLSSLELGDSALYFCASSPRAGLAGEYEQYFGPGTRLTVT.

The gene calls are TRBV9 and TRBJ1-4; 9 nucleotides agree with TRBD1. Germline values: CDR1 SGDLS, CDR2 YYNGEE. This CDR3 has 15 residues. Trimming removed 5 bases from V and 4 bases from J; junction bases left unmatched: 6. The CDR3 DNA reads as TGTGCCAGCAGTGCCTTGGGACAGGGTAATGAAAAACTGTTTTTT. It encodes CASSALGQGNEKLFF.

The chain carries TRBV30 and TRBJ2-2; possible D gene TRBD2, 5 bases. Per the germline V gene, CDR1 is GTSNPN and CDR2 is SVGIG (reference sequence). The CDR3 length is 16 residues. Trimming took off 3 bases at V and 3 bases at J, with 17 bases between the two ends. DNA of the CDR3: TGTGCCTGGAGCGGCCCCGAGGGTGGTTACACCGGGGAGCTGTTTTTT. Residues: CAWSGPEGGYTGELFF.

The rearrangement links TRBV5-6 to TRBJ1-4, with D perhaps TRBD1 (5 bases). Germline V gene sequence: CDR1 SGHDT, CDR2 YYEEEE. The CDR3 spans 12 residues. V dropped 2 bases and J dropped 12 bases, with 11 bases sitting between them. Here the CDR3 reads CASSFGSGELFF. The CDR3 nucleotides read TGTGCCAGCAGCTTCGGATCGGGGGAACTGTTTTTT. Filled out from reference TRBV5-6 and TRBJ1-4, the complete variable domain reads DAGVTQSPTHLIKTRGQQVTLRCSPKSGHDTVSWYQQALGQGPQFIFQYYEEEERQRGNFPDRFSGHQFPNYSSELNVNALLLGDSALYLCASSFGSGELFFGSGTQLSVL.

The chain's CDR3 is CASSSPSNGFYEQYF. The CDR3 DNA is TGTGCCAGCAGTTCCCCTTCAAACGGGTTTTACGAGCAGTACTTC. The chain is built from TRBV28 and TRBJ2-7; D is unclear. Per the germline V gene, CDR1 is MDHEN and CDR2 is SYDVKM. Trimming left V 4 bases short and J 4 bases short, with 17 bases between. The CDR3 contains 15 residues.

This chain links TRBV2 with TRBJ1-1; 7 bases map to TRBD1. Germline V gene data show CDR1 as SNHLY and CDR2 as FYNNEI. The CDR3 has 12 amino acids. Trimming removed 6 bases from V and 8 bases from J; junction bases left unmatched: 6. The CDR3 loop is CASSQTGQEAFF. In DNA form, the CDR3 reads TGTGCCAGCAGCCAGACGGGACAGGAAGCTTTCTTT.

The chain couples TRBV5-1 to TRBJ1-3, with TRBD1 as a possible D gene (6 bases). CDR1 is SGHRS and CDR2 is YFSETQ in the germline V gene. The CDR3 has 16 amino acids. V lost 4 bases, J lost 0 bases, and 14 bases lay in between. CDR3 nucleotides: TGCGCCAGCAGCATTTCGGACAGATACTCTGGAAACACCATATATTTT. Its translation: CASSISDRYSGNTIYF.

CDR3 amino acids: CASSDFPSGYQPQHF. The CDR3 region has the DNA TGTGCCAGCAGTGATTTTCCTTCGGGGTATCAGCCCCAGCATTTT. This chain uses TRBV2 with TRBJ1-5; no definite D call. Germline V gene sequence: CDR1 SNHLY, CDR2 FYNNEI. This CDR3 is built from 15 residues. V shed 3 bases and J shed 5 bases, with 14 bases lying between them.

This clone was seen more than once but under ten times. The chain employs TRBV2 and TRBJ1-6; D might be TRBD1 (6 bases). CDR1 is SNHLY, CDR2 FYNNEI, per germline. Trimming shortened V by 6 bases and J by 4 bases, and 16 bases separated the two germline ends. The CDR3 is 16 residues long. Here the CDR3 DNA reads TGTGCCAGCAGCGTTCCACTGACAGGATATAATTCACCCCTCCACTTT. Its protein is CASSVPLTGYNSPLHF.

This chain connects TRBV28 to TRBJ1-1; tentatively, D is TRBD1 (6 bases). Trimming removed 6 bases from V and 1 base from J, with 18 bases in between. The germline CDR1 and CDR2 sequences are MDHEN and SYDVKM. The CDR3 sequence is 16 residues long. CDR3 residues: CASRGPNRASNTEAFF. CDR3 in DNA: TGTGCCAGCAGGGGCCCTAACAGGGCTTCGAACACTGAAGCTTTCTTT.

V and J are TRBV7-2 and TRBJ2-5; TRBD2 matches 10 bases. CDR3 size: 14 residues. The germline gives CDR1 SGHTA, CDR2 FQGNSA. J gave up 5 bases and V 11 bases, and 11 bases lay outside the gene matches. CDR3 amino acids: CAGSSGSVRETQYF. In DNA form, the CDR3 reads TGTGCCGGCTCTAGCGGGAGCGTCCGGGAGACCCAGTACTTC.

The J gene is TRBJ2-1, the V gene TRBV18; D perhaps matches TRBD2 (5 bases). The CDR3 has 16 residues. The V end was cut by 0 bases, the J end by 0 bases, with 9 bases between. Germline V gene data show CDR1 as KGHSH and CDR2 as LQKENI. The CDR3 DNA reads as TGTGCCAGCTCACCACCGCCGGAGGCCTCCTACAATGAGCAGTTCTTC. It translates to CASSPPPEASYNEQFF. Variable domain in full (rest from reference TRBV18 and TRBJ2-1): NAGVMQNPRHLVRRRGQEARLRCSPMKGHSHVYWYRQLPEEGLKFMVYLQKENIIDESGMPKERFSAEFPKEGPSILRIQQVVRGDSAAYFCASSPPPEASYNEQFFGPGTRLTVL.